The 27 T cell receptor beta chains reported below all come from one sample, sequenced in a study of T cells after yellow fever vaccination. TCRdb reprocessed the 5' RACE reads via MiXCR and lists one record per CDR3 protein. The table shows 250,000 to 400,000 distinct CDR3 sequences, with over 4% occurring only once. Sequencing was performed on PBMCs, taken 5 days after the yellow fever booster vaccination. The receptors originated from a man between 18 and 35 years old who received the YFV17D yellow fever vaccine.

This chain joins TRBV11-2 and TRBJ1-3, with TRBD1 matching 9 bases. The CDR3 has 15 amino acids. The trim removed 0 bases at V and 8 bases at J, leaving 5 bases unmatched. CDR1 SGHAT and CDR2 FQNNGV come from the germline V gene. The CDR3 region is CASSLDPDRGDTIYF. The CDR3 coding sequence is TGTGCCAGCAGCTTAGATCCGGACAGGGGAGACACCATATATTTT.

In this sample, this clonotype turned up a few times. This rearrangement joins TRBV20-1 to TRBJ2-3, with 8 bases aligning to TRBD2. The CDR3 runs 15 residues. The trim removed 1 base at V and 2 bases at J, leaving 5 bases unmatched. Germline-derived CDR1 and CDR2 are DFQATT and SNEGSKA (reference sequence). The CDR3 region has the DNA TGCAGTGCTAGAGTTCGGGGGGGGGACACAGATACGCAGTATTTT. It is translated as CSARVRGGDTDTQYF.

This clonotype was picked up a small number of times. The chain couples TRBV4-1 to TRBJ2-3, with 9 bases aligning to TRBD1. V shed 0 bases, J shed 4 bases, and the junction held 8 bases outside the gene matches. In germline, CDR1 is MGHRA, CDR2 YSYEKL. This CDR3 spans 17 amino acids. The CDR3 DNA is TGCGCCAGCAGCCAAGATCGAGGACAGGGGACGCCAGATACGCAGTATTTT. Amino acids: CASSQDRGQGTPDTQYF.

The sample holds a few counts of this clonotype. The rearrangement links TRBV4-2 to TRBJ1-5, with unresolved D. Trimming removed 0 bases at V and 0 bases at J, with 6 bases between. This CDR3 is 15 amino acids long. Germline loops: CDR1 LGHNA, CDR2 YNFKEQ. CDR3 nucleotide sequence: TGTGCCAGCAGCCAAGATGCGGGTAGCAATCAGCCCCAGCATTTT. It codes for CASSQDAGSNQPQHF.

This clonotype has a handful of counts. The V and J genes are TRBV20-1 and TRBJ2-3; D gene uncertain. There are 13 residues in the CDR3. Germline V gene lookup returns CDR1 DFQATT and CDR2 SNEGSKA (reference sequence). The V end lost 2 bases, the J end lost 0 bases, and 6 bases lay between the germline ends. The CDR3: CSARWGSTDTQYF. CDR3 coding DNA: TGCAGTGCTAGATGGGGTAGCACAGATACGCAGTATTTT.

The chain couples TRBV27 to TRBJ2-2; weak D call: TRBD1 (5 bases). The V gene lost 3 bases and the J gene lost 5 bases, with 13 bases spanning the gap. CDR3 length: 15 amino acids. CDR1 MNHEY and CDR2 SMNVEV come from the germline V gene (reference sequence). The CDR3 DNA sequence: TGTGCCAGCAGTTTGTACGACAGTTCGACCGGGGAGCTGTTTTTT. It yields the protein CASSLYDSSTGELFF.

This clonotype showed up just a few times. The rearrangement joins TRBV28 to TRBJ1-6, with D tentatively TRBD1 (6 bases). The CDR3 extends over 15 amino acids. Germline CDR1 MDHEN, CDR2 SYDVKM. The V end was cut by 3 bases, the J end by 9 bases, with 15 bases between. Here the CDR3 reads CASSFQIGGISPLHF. CDR3 DNA sequence: TGTGCCAGCAGTTTCCAGATCGGGGGCATTTCACCCCTCCACTTT.

The gene calls are TRBV12-3 or TRBV12-4 and TRBJ2-2; TRBD1 might be the D (5 bases). This CDR3 contains 16 residues. V gave up 3 bases and J gave up 5 bases, with 16 bases separating them. CDR3 region: CASSFVRGLRTGELFF. The CDR3 nucleotides are TGTGCCAGCAGTTTCGTAAGGGGCTTACGGACCGGGGAGCTGTTTTTT.

This clonotype was detected a few times. This chain joins TRBV6-1 and TRBJ1-1; no clear D. Germline CDR1 and CDR2: MNHNS and SASEGT. The V gene lost 3 bases and the J gene lost 10 bases, with 36 bases spanning the gap. The CDR3 loop spans 20 amino acids. Here the CDR3 DNA reads TGTGCCAGCAGTGAGCGACCGGGCGAATTTGGGAAGGAGGAGAGATTGGTAGCTTTCTTT. It translates to CASSERPGEFGKEERLVAFF.

This clonotype was observed at least ten times. The chain joins TRBV12-3 or TRBV12-4 to TRBJ2-3, with a possible D match to TRBD2 (7 bases). This CDR3 is built from 15 residues. V lost 2 bases and J lost 6, with 15 bases in between. CDR3 sequence: CASSLRGGLKDTQYF. The CDR3 region has the DNA TGTGCCAGCAGTTTAAGGGGGGGGCTCAAGGATACGCAGTATTTT.

This clonotype appeared a few times. The chain is built from TRBV11-1 and TRBJ2-5; 7 nucleotides agree with TRBD2. Germline V gene data show CDR1 as SGHAT and CDR2 as FQDESV (reference sequence). The CDR3 sequence is 15 residues long. V shed 3 bases and J 5 bases; nucleotides not matched to a gene: 9. CDR3 sequence: CASSFQVGGGETQYF. As DNA, the CDR3 is TGTGCCAGCAGCTTTCAGGTCGGGGGAGGGGAGACCCAGTACTTC.

The rearrangement uses TRBV7-2 and TRBJ2-7; no clear D gene. Per germline, CDR1 SGHTA and CDR2 FQGNSA. V was shortened by 5 bases and J by 4 bases, with 9 bases between the two germline ends. There are 12 residues in the CDR3. CDR3 amino acids: CASSRTRYEQYF. CDR3 bases: TGTGCCAGCAGCCGGACCAGATACGAGCAGTACTTC.

This clonotype showed up just a few times. The V call is TRBV9, the J call TRBJ2-3, with TRBD2 matching over 9 bases. The CDR3 is 18 amino acids. From germline, CDR1 is SGDLS and CDR2 YYNGEE. V dropped 4 bases and J dropped 0; count of bases not matched to a gene: 12. CDR3 nucleotide sequence: TGTGCCAGCAGCCCAGGACTAGCGCGCCTTACTAGCACAGATACGCAGTATTTT. This gives the protein CASSPGLARLTSTDTQYF.

CDR3: CASRGAAEAFF. The CDR3 DNA sequence: TGTGCCAGTAGGGGCGCGGCTGAAGCTTTCTTT. The gene calls are TRBV19 and TRBJ1-1; D is ambiguous. This CDR3 spans 11 amino acids. The germline gives CDR1 LNHDA, CDR2 SQIVND (reference sequence). V lost 6 bases to trimming and J lost 6 bases, with 8 bases between them.

This clonotype was detected only a few times. V usage is TRBV6-2 or TRBV6-3 and J usage is TRBJ2-7; the match to TRBD1 covers 7 bases. V lost 9 bases and J lost 2; bases outside the gene matches: 7. This CDR3 comprises 13 residues. The germline V gene has CDR1 MNHEY and CDR2 SVGEGT. CDR3 nucleotides: TGTGCCAGTCGCCGGGACAGCACCTACGAGCAGTACTTC. Protein sequence: CASRRDSTYEQYF.

The chain links TRBV20-1 to TRBJ2-3; D perhaps matches TRBD1 (6 bases). With 5 bases removed from V and 0 bases from J, the gap between germline ends came to 15 bases. The CDR3 spans 15 residues. Germline loops: CDR1 DFQATT, CDR2 SNEGSKA (reference sequence). Here the CDR3 reads CSASGHPTSTDTQYF. The CDR3 nucleotides are TGCAGTGCTTCGGGACACCCAACTAGCACAGATACGCAGTATTTT.

This clonotype was recorded at least ten times. CDR3 residues: CATGGTPNEQFF. DNA of the CDR3: TGTGCCACCGGAGGAACGCCGAATGAGCAGTTCTTC. The V call is TRBV24-1, the J call TRBJ2-1, with D maybe TRBD2 (5 bases). The CDR3 runs 12 residues. V was cut by 9 bases and J by 7 bases, with 12 bases left in between. CDR1 and CDR2 from the germline V gene are KGHDR and SFDVKD.

The J gene is TRBJ2-5, the V gene TRBV12-3 or TRBV12-4; D call uncertain. The CDR3 length is 14 residues. The V end lost 6 bases, the J end lost 2 bases, and 13 bases lay between the germline ends. Here the CDR3 reads CASRRSVGQETQYF. In DNA form, the CDR3 reads TGTGCCAGCAGACGTTCGGTCGGACAAGAGACCCAGTACTTC.

V is TRBV3-1 and J is TRBJ2-7; D not resolved. The V and J ends lost 4 bases and 3 bases respectively, with 13 bases between them. The germline V gene has CDR1 LGHDT and CDR2 YNNKEL (reference sequence). The CDR3 runs to 14 residues. CDR3 coding DNA: TGTGCCAGCAGCCCTTCGGGTCTCATCTACGAGCAGTACGTC. Encoded protein: CASSPSGLIYEQYV.

This clonotype was seen repeatedly, ten times or more. The rearrangement uses TRBV6-1 and TRBJ2-6, with 8 bases that match TRBD2. The junction had 4 bases not matched to a gene; V was cut back by 6 bases and J by 0 bases. CDR3 length: 16 amino acids. The germline CDR1 and CDR2 sequences are MNHNS and SASEGT. The DNA of the CDR3 is TGTGCCAGCAGCGCCGGGGGGGCCTCTGGGGCCAACGTCCTGACTTTC. It specifies CASSAGGASGANVLTF.

This clonotype was seen a handful of times. This chain uses TRBV20-1 with TRBJ2-5; D is perhaps TRBD2 (6 bases). Trimming pared 4 bases from V and 5 bases from J, leaving 11 bases between. CDR1 and CDR2 from the germline V gene are DFQATT and SNEGSKA (reference sequence). The CDR3 has 12 amino acids. CDR3 in DNA: TGCAGTGCTAAAGGGACTCTGGAGACCCAGTACTTC. Its protein product is CSAKGTLETQYF.

CDR3 DNA: TGTGCCAGCTCATGGACACACAGCACAGATACGCAGTATTTT. It is translated as CASSWTHSTDTQYF. V gene TRBV18 combines with J gene TRBJ2-3; tentative D call: TRBD1 (5 bases). V was clipped by 5 bases and J by 0 bases, with 9 bases between them. CDR1 and CDR2 (germline): KGHSH, LQKENI. The CDR3 extends over 14 amino acids.

The V gene is TRBV6-5, the J gene TRBJ2-1; maybe TRBD1 (6 bases). CDR3 size: 17 residues. Germline lookup yields CDR1 MNHEY and CDR2 SVGAGI. With 4 bases removed from V and 2 bases from J, the gap between germline ends came to 18 bases. The CDR3 DNA reads TGTGCCAGCAGTTTATCTCAGGCAAGGGGGACCTACAATGAGCAGTTCTTC. This encodes CASSLSQARGTYNEQFF.

This clonotype was observed at least ten times. The chain carries TRBV20-1 and TRBJ2-5; perhaps D is TRBD1 or TRBD2 (6 bases each). CDR3 size: 14 residues. Germline V CDR1 and CDR2: DFQATT, SNEGSKA (reference sequence). V was shortened by 6 bases and J by 5 bases, with 19 bases between the two germline ends. The CDR3 DNA follows: TGCAGTGCCCGTAGCCGGGGGCGAGGGGAGACCCAGTACTTC. Its protein product is CSARSRGRGETQYF.

The CDR3, as DNA: TGTGCCAGCAGCTTTGCAGAGCTTCAGCCCCAGCATTTT. Protein: CASSFAELQPQHF. V and J are TRBV7-8 and TRBJ1-5; D gene ambiguous. Germline CDR1 and CDR2: SGHVS and FQNEAQ. With 3 bases removed from V and 6 bases from J, the gap between germline ends came to 9 bases. The CDR3 runs to 13 residues.

In this sample, this clonotype turned up a few times. The chain recombines TRBV7-6 with TRBJ1-1; TRBD1 agrees at 9 bases. This CDR3 spans 18 amino acids. Germline V CDR1 and CDR2: SGHVS, FNYEAQ. J lost 4 bases, V lost 5 bases, and 17 bases had no gene match. The DNA for the CDR3 is TGTGCCAGCAGCCAAATTAACAGGGGGCAAGGTGAGAGCACTGAAGCTTTCTTT. Its translation: CASSQINRGQGESTEAFF.

A few counts support this clonotype. This sequence joins TRBV27 and TRBJ1-2; a weak D match, TRBD1 (6 bases). The CDR3 length is 15 residues. Germline V gene sequence: CDR1 MNHEY, CDR2 SMNVEV (reference sequence). V shed 2 bases and J shed 4 bases, with 14 bases lying between them. CDR3 amino acids: CASSLHGGGTYGYTF. The CDR3 DNA is TGTGCCAGCAGTTTACACGGGGGCGGCACCTATGGCTACACCTTC.